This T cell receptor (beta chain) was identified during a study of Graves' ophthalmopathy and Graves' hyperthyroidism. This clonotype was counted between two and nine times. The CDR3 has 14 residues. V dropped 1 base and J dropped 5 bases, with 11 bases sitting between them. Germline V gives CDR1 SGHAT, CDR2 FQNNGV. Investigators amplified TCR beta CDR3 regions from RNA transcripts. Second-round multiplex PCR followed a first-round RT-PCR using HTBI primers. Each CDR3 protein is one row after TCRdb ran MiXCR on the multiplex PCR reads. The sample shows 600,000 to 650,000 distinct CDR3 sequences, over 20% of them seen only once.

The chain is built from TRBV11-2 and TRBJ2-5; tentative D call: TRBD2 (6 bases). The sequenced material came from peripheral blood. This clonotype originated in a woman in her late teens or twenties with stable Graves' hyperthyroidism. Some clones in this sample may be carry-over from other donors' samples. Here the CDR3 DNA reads TGTGCCAGCAGCTTAGGGGGGGTACGGGAGACCCAGTACTTC. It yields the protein CASSLGGVRETQYF.